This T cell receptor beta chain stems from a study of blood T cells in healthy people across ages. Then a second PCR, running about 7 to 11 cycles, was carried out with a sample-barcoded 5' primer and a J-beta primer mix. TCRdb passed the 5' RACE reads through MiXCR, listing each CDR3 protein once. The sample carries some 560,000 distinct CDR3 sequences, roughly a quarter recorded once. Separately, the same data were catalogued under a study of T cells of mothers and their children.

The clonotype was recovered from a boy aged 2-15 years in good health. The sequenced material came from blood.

CDR3 region: CATSGPSGSGDTQYF. The CDR3 DNA reads as TGTGCCACCAGTGGCCCTAGCGGGAGCGGAGATACGCAGTATTTT. This rearrangement joins TRBV24-1 to TRBJ2-3, with 10 bases aligning to TRBD2. V trimming: 5 bases; J trimming: 5 bases; junction bases outside the gene matches: 6. Germline V gives CDR1 KGHDR, CDR2 SFDVKD. The CDR3 consists of 15 residues.